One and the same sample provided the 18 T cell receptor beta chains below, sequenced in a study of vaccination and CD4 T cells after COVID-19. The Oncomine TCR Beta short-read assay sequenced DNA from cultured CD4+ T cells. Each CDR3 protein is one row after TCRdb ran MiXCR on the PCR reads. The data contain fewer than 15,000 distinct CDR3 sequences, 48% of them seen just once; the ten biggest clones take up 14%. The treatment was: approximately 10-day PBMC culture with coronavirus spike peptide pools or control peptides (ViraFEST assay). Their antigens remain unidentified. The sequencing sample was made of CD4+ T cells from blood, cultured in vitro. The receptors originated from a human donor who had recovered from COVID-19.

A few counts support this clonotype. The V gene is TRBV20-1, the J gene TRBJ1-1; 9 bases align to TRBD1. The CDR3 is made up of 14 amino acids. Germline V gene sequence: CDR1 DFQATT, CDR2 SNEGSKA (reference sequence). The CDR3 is CGSGTGNRATEAFF. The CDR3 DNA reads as TGCGGATCCGGGACAGGGAATCGGGCCACTGAAGCTTTCTTT.

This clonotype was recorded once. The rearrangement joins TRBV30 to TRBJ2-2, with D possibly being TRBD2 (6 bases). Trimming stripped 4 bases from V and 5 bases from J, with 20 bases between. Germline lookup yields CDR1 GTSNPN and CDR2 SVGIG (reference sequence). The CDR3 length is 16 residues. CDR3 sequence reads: CAWNPGEEGLTGELFF. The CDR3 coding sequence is TGTGCCTGGAACCCCGGGGAGGAGGGCCTTACCGGGGAGCTGTTTTTT.

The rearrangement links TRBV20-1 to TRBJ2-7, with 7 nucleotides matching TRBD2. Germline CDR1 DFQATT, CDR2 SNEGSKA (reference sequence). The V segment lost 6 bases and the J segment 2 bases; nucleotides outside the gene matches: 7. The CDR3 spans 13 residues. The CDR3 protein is CSAVAGAAYEQYF. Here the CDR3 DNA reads TGCAGTGCGGTAGCGGGTGCGGCCTACGAGCAGTACTTC.

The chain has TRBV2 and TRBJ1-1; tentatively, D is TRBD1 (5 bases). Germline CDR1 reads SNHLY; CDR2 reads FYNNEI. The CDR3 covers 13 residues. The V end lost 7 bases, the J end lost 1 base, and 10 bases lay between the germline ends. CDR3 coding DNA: TGTGCCAGCACGAGAGGGACGAACACTGAAGCTTTCTTT. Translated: CASTRGTNTEAFF. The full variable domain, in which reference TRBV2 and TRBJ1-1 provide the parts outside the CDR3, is EPEVTQTPSHQVTQMGQEVILRCVPISNHLYFYWYRQILGQKVEFLVSFYNNEISEKSEIFDDQFSVERPDGSNFTLKIRSTKLEDSAMYFCASTRGTNTEAFFGQGTRLTVV.

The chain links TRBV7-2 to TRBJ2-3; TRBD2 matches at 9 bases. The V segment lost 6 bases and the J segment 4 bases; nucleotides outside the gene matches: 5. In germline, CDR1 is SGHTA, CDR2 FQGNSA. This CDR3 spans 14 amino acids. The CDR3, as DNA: TGTGCCAGCAGGCCCCGACTAGCGGCAGATACGCAGTATTTT. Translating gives CASRPRLAADTQYF.

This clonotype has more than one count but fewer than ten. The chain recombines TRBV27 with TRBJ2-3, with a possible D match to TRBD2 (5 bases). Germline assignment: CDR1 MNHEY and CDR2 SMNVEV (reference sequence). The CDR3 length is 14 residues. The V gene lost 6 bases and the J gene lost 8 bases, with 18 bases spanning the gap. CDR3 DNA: TGTGCCAGCAGGGGGTTGGCCCTTGGAGGTACGCAGTATTTT. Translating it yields CASRGLALGGTQYF.

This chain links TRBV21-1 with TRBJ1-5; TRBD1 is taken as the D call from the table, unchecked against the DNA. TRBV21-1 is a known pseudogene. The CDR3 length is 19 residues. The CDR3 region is CASSIAPPARDREKSPQHF. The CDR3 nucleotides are TGTGCCAGCAGCATTGCCCCTCCCGCCCGGGACAGGGAGAAGTCGCCCCAGCATTTT.

The CDR3 is CAAGGGTSGGISTDTQYF. CDR3 nucleotides: TGTGCCGCCGGGGGCGGGACTAGCGGGGGAATTAGCACAGATACGCAGTATTTT. This chain uses TRBV24-1 with TRBJ2-3; 14 bases agree with TRBD2. Trimming removed 12 bases from V and 0 bases from J; junction bases left unmatched: 13. Germline V gives CDR1 KGHDR, CDR2 SFDVKD. This CDR3 comprises 18 residues.

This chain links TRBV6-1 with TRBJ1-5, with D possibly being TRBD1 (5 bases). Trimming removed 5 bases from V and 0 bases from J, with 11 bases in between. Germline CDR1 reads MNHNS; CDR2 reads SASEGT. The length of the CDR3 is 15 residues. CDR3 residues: CASSTQGNSNQPQHF. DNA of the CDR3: TGTGCCAGCAGTACCCAGGGTAATAGCAATCAGCCCCAGCATTTT.

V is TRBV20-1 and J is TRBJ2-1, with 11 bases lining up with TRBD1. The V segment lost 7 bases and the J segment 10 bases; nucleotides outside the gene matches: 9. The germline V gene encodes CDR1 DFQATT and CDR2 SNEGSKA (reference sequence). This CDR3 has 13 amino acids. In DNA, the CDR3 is TGCAGTGTTCGGGACAGGGGGACAAGGGAGCAGTTCTTC. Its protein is CSVRDRGTREQFF.

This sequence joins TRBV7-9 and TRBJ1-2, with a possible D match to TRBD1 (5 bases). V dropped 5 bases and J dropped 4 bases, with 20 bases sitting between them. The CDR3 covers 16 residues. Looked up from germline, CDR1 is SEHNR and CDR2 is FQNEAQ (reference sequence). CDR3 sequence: CASSPPGTLPAYGYTF. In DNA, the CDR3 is TGTGCCAGCAGCCCCCCAGGGACCTTACCCGCCTATGGCTACACCTTC. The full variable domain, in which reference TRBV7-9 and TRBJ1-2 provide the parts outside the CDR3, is DTGVSQNPRHKITKRGQNVTFRCDPISEHNRLYWYRQTLGQGPEFLTYFQNEAQLEKSRLLSDRFSAERPKGSFSTLEIQRTEQGDSAMYLCASSPPGTLPAYGYTFGSGTRLTVV.

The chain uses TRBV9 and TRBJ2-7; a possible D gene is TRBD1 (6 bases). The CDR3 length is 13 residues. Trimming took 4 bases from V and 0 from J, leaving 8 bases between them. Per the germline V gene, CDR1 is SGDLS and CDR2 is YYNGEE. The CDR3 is CASSRGSSYEQYF. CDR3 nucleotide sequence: TGTGCCAGCAGCAGGGGGAGCTCCTACGAGCAGTACTTC.

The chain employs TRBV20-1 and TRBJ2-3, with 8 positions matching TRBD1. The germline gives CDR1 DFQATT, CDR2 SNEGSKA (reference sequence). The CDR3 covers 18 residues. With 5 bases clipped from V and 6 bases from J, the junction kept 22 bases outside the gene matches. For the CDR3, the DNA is TGCAGTGCTCAATTGATGGAGCCGTCGGGACAGGTTTGGGATACGCAGTATTTT. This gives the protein CSAQLMEPSGQVWDTQYF.

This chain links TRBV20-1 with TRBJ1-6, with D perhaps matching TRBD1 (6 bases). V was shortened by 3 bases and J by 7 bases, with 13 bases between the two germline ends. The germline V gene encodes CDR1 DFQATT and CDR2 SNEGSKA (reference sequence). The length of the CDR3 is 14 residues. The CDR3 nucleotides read TGCAGTGCTAGTCTCGGGGACATAAATTCACCCCTCCACTTT. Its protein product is CSASLGDINSPLHF.

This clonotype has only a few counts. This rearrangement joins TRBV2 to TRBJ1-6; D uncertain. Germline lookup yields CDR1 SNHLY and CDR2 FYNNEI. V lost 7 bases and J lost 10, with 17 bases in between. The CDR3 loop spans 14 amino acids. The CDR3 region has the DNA TGTGCCAGCACCCGCCGGGAGAGGGCGTCACCCCTCCACTTT. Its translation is CASTRRERASPLHF.

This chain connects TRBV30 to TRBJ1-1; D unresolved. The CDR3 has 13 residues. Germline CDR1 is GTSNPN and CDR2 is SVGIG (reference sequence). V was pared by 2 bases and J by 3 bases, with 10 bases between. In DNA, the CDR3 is TGTGCCTGGAGTCCTACGCTGTACACTGAAGCTTTCTTT. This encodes CAWSPTLYTEAFF. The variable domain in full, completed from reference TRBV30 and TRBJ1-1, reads SQTIHQWPATLVQPVGSPLSLECTVEGTSNPNLYWYRQAAGRGLQLLFYSVGIGQISSEVPQNLSASRPQDRQFILSSKKLLLSDSGFYLCAWSPTLYTEAFFGQGTRLTVV.

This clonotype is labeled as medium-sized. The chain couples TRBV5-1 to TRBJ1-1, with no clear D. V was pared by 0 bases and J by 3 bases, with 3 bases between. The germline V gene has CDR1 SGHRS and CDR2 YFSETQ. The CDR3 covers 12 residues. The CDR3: CASSLGHTEAFF. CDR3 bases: TGCGCCAGCAGCTTGGGCCACACTGAAGCTTTCTTT.

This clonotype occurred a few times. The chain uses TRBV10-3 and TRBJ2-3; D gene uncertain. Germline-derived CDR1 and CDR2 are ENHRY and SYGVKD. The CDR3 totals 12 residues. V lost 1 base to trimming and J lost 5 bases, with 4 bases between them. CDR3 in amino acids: CAISEFLDTQYF. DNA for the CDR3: TGTGCCATCAGTGAGTTTTTAGATACGCAGTATTTT.